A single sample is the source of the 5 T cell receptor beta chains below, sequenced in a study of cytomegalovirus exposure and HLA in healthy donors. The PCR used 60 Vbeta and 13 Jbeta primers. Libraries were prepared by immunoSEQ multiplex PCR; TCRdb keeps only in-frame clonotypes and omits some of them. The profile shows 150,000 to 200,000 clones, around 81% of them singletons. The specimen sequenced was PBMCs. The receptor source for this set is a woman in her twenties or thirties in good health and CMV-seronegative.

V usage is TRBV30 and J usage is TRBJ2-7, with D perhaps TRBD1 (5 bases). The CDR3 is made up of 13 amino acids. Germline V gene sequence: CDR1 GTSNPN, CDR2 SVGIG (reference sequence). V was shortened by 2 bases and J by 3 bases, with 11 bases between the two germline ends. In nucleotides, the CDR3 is TGTGCCTGGAGTCGACAGTCTAACTACGAGCAGTACTTC. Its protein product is CAWSRQSNYEQYF.

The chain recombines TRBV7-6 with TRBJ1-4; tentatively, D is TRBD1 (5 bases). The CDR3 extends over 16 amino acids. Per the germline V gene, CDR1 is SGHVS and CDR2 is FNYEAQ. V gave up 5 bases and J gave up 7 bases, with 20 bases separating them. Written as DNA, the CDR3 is TGTGCCAGCAGCCTCGGGACTTACAATGGCCGTGAAAAACTGTTTTTT. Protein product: CASSLGTYNGREKLFF.

The CDR3 sequence: CASAGLAVSQETQYF. CDR3 coding DNA: TGTGCCAGCGCGGGACTAGCGGTTTCCCAAGAGACCCAGTACTTC. The chain uses TRBV27 and TRBJ2-5; 11 bases match TRBD2. V dropped 8 bases and J dropped 1; count of bases not matched to a gene: 6. There are 15 residues in the CDR3. Germline V gene sequence: CDR1 MNHEY, CDR2 SMNVEV (reference sequence).

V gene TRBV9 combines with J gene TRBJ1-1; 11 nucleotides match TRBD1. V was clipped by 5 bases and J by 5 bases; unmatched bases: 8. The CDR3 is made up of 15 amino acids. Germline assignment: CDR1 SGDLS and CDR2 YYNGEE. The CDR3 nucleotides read TGTGCCAGCAGTGGACAGGGGGCTTTGGGGACTGAAGCTTTCTTT. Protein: CASSGQGALGTEAFF.

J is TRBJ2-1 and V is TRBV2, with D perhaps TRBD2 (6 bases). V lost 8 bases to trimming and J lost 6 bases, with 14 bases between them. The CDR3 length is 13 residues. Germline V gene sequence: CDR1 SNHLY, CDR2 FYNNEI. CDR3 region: CASGWGGVNEQFF. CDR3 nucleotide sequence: TGTGCCAGCGGGTGGGGCGGGGTCAATGAGCAGTTCTTC.